What follows are 2 T cell receptor beta chains derived from one specimen sequenced in a study of OX40 agonist ivuxolimab in advanced cancers. TCRdb's table, derived via immunoSEQ multiplex PCR, lists solely in-frame clones and lacks some. The sample has 70,000 to 90,000 clones; roughly 84% are singletons. The sequences come from CD4+ or CD8+ T cells sorted from blood, collected in a trial of the OX40 agonist ivuxolimab. These receptors all come from an adult with an advanced solid tumor such as melanoma, head and neck, liver or kidney cancer.

This rearrangement joins TRBV7-9 to TRBJ1-6; weak D call: TRBD1 (5 bases). In germline, CDR1 is SEHNR, CDR2 FQNEAQ (reference sequence). V dropped 5 bases and J dropped 13 bases, with 15 bases sitting between them. CDR3 length equals 13 residues. This CDR3 is CASSTRSGTPLHF. CDR3 nucleotide sequence: TGTGCCAGCAGCACAAGATCAGGGACCCCCCTCCACTTT.

The chain couples TRBV29-1 to TRBJ2-3; TRBD2 might be the D (7 bases). Germline lookup yields CDR1 SQVTM and CDR2 ANQGSEA. CDR3 length: 16 amino acids. The germline V and J ends were trimmed by 6 bases and 0 bases, with 19 bases remaining between them. DNA of the CDR3: TGCAGCGTGAAGGGGGGGGACACGGTGAGCACAGATACGCAGTATTTT. Translation gives CSVKGGDTVSTDTQYF.